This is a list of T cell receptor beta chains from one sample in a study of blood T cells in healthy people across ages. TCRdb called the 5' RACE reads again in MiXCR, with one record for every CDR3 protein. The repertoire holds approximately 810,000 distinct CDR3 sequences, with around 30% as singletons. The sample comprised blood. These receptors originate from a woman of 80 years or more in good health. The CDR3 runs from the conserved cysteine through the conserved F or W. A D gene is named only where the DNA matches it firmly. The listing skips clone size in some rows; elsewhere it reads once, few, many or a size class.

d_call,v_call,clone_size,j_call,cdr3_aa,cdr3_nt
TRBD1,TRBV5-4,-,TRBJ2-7,CASSLDPGDRALVEQYF,TGTGCCAGCAGCTTGGATCCCGGAGACAGGGCCTTGGTCGAGCAGTACTTC
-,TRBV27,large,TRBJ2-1,CASSFARWDEQFF,TGTGCCAGCAGTTTTGCCAGATGGGATGAGCAGTTCTTC
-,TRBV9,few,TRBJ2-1,CASSVGSQGNDNEQFF,TGTGCCAGCAGCGTAGGGTCCCAGGGGAACGACAATGAGCAGTTCTTC
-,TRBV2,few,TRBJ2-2,CASSGVQGSATGELFF,TGTGCCAGCAGTGGGGTTCAGGGAAGTGCCACCGGGGAGCTGTTTTTT
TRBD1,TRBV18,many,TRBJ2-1,CASSPDRASSYNEQFF,TGTGCCAGCTCACCAGACAGGGCAAGTTCCTACAATGAGCAGTTCTTC
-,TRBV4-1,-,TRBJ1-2,CASSQERDRGYTF,TGCGCCAGCAGCCAAGAGAGGGATCGGGGCTACACCTTC
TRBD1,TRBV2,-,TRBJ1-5,CASYAGGNQPQHF,TGTGCCAGCTACGCAGGGGGCAATCAGCCTCAGCATTTT
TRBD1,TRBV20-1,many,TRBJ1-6,CSARPTGTGINSPLHF,TGCAGTGCTAGACCCACTGGGACAGGGATTAATTCACCCCTCCACTTT
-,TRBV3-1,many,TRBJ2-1,CASSQEYFNEQFF,TGTGCCAGCAGCCAAGAGTACTTCAATGAGCAGTTCTTC
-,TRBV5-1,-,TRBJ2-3,CASSSGFGADTQYF,TGCGCCAGCAGCTCCGGATTCGGGGCAGATACGCAGTATTTT
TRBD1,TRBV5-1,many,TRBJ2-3,CASSLSGQGTDTQYF,TGCGCCAGCAGCTTGTCCGGACAGGGGACAGATACGCAGTATTTT
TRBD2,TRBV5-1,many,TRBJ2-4,CASSWTSGGAEVAKNIQYF,TGCGCCAGCAGCTGGACTAGCGGGGGGGCCGAAGTAGCCAAAAACATTCAGTACTTC
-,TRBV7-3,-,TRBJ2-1,CASSPPGAAPKQFF,TGTGCCAGCAGCCCACCCGGGGCGGCCCCCAAGCAGTTCTTC
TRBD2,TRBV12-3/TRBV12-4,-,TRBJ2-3,CASSFWVAGGASTDAQYF,TGTGCCAGCAGTTTTTGGGTAGCGGGGGGGGCTAGCACAGATGCGCAGTATTTT
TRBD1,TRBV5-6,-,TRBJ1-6,CASSKQGATYNSPLHF,TGTGCCAGCAGCAAACAGGGGGCCACCTATAATTCACCCCTCCACTTT
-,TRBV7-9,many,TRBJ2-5,CASSAKGTRYQETQYF,TGTGCCAGCAGCGCAAAAGGGACAAGGTACCAAGAGACCCAGTACTTC
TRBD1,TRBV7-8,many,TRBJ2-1,CASSSLRDRHNEQFF,TGTGCCAGCAGCTCTCTTCGGGACAGGCACAATGAGCAGTTCTTC
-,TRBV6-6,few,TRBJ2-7,CASSYPEGVNEQYF,TGTGCCAGCAGTTACCCCGAAGGGGTCAATGAGCAGTACTTC
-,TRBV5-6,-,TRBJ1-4,CANSGRDTNEKLFF,TGTGCCAACAGCGGCCGGGACACGAATGAAAAACTGTTTTTT
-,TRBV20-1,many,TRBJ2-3,CSARDPLASTDTQYF,TGCAGTGCTAGAGATCCATTGGCTAGCACAGATACGCAGTATTTT
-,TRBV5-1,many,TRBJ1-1,CASSWRGLGTEAFF,TGCGCCAGCAGCTGGAGGGGCCTCGGCACTGAAGCTTTCTTT
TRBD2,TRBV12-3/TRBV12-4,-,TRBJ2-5,CASSLFGGRVKVNEQYF,TGTGCCAGCAGTTTATTCGGCGGGAGGGTTAAGGTCAATGAGCAGTACTTC
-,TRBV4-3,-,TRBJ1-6,CASSQDFEYNSPLHF,TGCGCCAGCAGCCAAGATTTTGAGTATAATTCACCCCTCCACTTT
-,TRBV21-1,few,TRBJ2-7,CASSREAEGGGEQYF,TGTGCCAGCAGCAGGGAAGCTGAGGGGGGCGGAGAGCAGTACTTC
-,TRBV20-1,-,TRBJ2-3,CSARDAQLDTQYF,TGCAGTGCTAGAGATGCCCAGTTAGATACGCAGTATTTT
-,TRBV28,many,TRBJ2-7,CASTGTFSYEQYF,TGTGCCAGCACCGGGACTTTCTCCTACGAGCAGTACTTC
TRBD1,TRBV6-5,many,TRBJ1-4,CASKSGTGAEKLFF,TGTGCCAGCAAATCCGGGACAGGTGCTGAAAAACTGTTTTTT
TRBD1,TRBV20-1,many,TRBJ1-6,CSASPTGGDSPLHF,TGCAGTGCTAGCCCGACAGGGGGGGATTCACCCCTCCACTTT
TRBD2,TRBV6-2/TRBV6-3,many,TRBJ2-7,CASSSRLAGLYEQYF,TGTGCCAGCAGTTCCCGTTTAGCGGGGCTCTACGAGCAGTACTTC
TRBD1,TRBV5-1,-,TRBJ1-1,CASSWGTGGNTEAFF,TGCGCCAGCAGCTGGGGAACAGGGGGCAACACTGAAGCTTTCTTT
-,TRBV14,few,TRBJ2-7,CASSQGSVWAYEQYF,TGTGCCAGCAGCCAAGGGAGTGTATGGGCCTACGAGCAGTACTTC
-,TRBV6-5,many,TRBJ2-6,CASSQGLVSGANVLTF,TGTGCCAGCAGTCAAGGTTTAGTCTCTGGGGCCAACGTCCTGACTTTC
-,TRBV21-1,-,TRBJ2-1,CASSRGTGVIGYNEQFF,TGTGCCAGCAGCAGGGGAACAGGGGTGATTGGGTACAATGAGCAGTTCTTC
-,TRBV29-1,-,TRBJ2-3,CSVGTGPSTDTQYF,TGCAGCGTTGGAACAGGCCCAAGCACAGATACGCAGTATTTT
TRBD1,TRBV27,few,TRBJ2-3,CASSHRDRGLNTQYF,TGTGCCAGCAGTCACCGGGACAGGGGGTTAAATACGCAGTATTTT
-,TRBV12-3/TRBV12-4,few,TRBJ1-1,CASRRGGQRRYTEAFF,TGTGCCAGCAGGAGGGGAGGACAGAGAAGGTACACTGAAGCTTTCTTT
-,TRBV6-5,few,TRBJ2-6,CASSTRRLSGANVLTF,TGTGCCAGCAGTACCCGACGCCTCTCTGGGGCCAACGTCCTGACTTTC
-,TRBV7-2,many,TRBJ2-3,CASSSLGTQYF,TGTGCCAGCAGCTCTTTGGGTACGCAGTATTTT
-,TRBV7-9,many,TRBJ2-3,CAVLLARTQYF,TGTGCCGTCCTCCTGGCGCGTACGCAGTATTTT
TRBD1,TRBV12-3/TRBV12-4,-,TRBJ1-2,CASKPTGVGGYTF,TGTGCCAGCAAACCGACAGGGGTGGGTGGCTACACCTTC
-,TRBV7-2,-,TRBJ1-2,CASSSGQLEGYTF,TGTGCCAGCAGCTCAGGACAGCTGGAGGGCTACACCTTC
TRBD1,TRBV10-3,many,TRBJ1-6,CAISELGTGQGDSPLHF,TGTGCCATCAGTGAGTTAGGTACGGGACAGGGAGATTCACCCCTCCACTTT
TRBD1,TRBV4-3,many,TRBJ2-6,CASSQGGQGVTGANVLTF,TGCGCCAGCAGCCAAGGGGGACAGGGGGTTACTGGGGCCAACGTCCTGACTTTC
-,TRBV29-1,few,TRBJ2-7,CSVEARSGVGAYEQYF,TGCAGCGTTGAAGCCCGATCGGGGGTTGGGGCCTACGAGCAGTACTTC
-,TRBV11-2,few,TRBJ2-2,CASFGGAGELFF,TGTGCCAGCTTCGGGGGAGCCGGGGAGCTGTTTTTT
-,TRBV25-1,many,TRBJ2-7,CASSGAGPPYEQYF,TGTGCCAGCAGTGGAGCAGGTCCTCCCTACGAGCAGTACTTC
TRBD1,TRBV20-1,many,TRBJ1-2,CSARDSIFSGGDYGYTF,TGCAGTGCTAGAGATTCCATATTTTCAGGGGGCGACTATGGCTACACCTTC
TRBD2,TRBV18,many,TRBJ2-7,CASSPPGGLGNYEQYF,TGTGCCAGCTCACCACCGGGAGGGTTAGGGAACTACGAGCAGTACTTC
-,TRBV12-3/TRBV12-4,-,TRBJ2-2,CASSPHTSGTGELFF,TGTGCCAGCAGTCCCCACACCTCGGGCACCGGGGAGCTGTTTTTT
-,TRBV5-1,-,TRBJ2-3,CASNQQTTSTDTQYF,TGCGCCAGCAACCAGCAGACCACTAGCACAGATACGCAGTATTTT
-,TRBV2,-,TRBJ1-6,CAGSRGANSPLHF,TGTGCCGGGTCACGCGGGGCCAATTCACCCCTCCACTTT
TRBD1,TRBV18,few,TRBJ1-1,CASSPDQGVGTEAFF,TGTGCCAGCTCACCAGACCAGGGGGTCGGGACTGAAGCTTTCTTT
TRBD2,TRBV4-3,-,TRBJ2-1,CASSQVNSGGFYNEQFF,TGCGCCAGCAGCCAAGTGAATAGCGGGGGATTTTACAATGAGCAGTTCTTC
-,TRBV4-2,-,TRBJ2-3,CASSQGSGNTDTQYF,TGTGCCAGCAGCCAAGGAAGTGGAAACACAGATACGCAGTATTTT
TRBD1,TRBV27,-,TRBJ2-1,CASRSDRVTYNEQFF,TGTGCCAGCAGAAGCGACAGGGTGACCTACAATGAGCAGTTCTTC
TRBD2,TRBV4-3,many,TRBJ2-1,CASSQAAGGSNEQFF,TGCGCCAGCAGCCAGGCAGCGGGGGGGAGCAATGAGCAGTTCTTC
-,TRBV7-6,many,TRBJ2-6,CASSLNPGTGANVLTF,TGTGCCAGCAGCTTAAATCCAGGGACTGGGGCCAACGTCCTGACTTTC
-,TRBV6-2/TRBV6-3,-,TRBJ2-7,CASSYGGAVEQYF,TGTGCCAGCAGTTACGGGGGGGCCGTTGAGCAGTACTTC
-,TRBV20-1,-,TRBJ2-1,CSARSFPPDEQFF,TGCAGTGCTAGAAGCTTTCCGCCGGATGAGCAGTTCTTC
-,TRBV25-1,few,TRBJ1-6,CASRSTGFSPLHF,TGTGCCAGCAGATCTACAGGGTTTTCACCCCTCCACTTT